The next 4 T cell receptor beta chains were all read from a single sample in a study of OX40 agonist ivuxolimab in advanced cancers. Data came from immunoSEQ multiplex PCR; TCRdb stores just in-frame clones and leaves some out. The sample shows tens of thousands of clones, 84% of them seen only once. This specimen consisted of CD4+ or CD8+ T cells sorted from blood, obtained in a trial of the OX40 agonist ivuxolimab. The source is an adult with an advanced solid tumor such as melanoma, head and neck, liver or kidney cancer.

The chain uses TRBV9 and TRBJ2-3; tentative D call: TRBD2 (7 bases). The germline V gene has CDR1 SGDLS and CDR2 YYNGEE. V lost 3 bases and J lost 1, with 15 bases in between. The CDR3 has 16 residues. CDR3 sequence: CASSEWGGGRTDTQYF. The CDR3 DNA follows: TGTGCCAGCAGCGAGTGGGGCGGGGGCCGCACAGATACGCAGTATTTT.

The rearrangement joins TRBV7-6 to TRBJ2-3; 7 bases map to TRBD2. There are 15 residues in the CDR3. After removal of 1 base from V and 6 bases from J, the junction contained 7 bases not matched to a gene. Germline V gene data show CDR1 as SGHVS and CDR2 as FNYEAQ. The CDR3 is CASSLGLAESDTQYF. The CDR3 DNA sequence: TGTGCCAGCAGCTTAGGACTAGCAGAATCGGATACGCAGTATTTT. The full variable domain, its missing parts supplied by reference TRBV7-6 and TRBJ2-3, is GAGVSQSPRYKVTKRGQDVALRCDPISGHVSLYWYRQALGQGPEFLTYFNYEAQQDKSGLPNDRFSAERPEGSISTLTIQRTEQRDSAMYRCASSLGLAESDTQYFGPGTRLTVL.

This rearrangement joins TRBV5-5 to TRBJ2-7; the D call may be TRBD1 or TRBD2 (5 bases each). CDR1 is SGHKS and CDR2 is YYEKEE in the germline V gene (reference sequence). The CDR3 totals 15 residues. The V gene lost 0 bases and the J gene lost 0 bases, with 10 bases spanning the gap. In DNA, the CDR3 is TGTGCCAGCAGCTTGGGGGCAGGGAGCTCCTACGAGCAGTACTTC. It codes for CASSLGAGSSYEQYF.

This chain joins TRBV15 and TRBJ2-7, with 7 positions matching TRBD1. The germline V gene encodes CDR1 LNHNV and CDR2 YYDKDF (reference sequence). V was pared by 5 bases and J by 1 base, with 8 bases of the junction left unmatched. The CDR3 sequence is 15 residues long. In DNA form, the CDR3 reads TGTGCCACCAGCCGATCTTGGACAGGATCCTACGAGCAGTACTTC. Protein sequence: CATSRSWTGSYEQYF.